This is a list of T cell receptor beta chains from one sample in a study of cytomegalovirus exposure and HLA in healthy donors. TCRdb's copy holds only in-frame clones and misses some; the assay was immunoSEQ multiplex PCR. The table has approximately 150,000 clones, approximately 88% seen once. The sequencing input was PBMCs. The receptors here all came from a man aged 25 to 40 in good health and CMV-seronegative. CDR3s include the opening cysteine and the closing phenylalanine or tryptophan. A D gene is named only where the DNA matches it firmly. Rows may omit the clone size; those that give it use once, few, many or a size class.

abundance	j_gene	d_gene	v_gene	CDR3nt	CDR3aa
once	TRBJ1-5	TRBD1	TRBV28	TGTGCCAGCAGTTTCGTGCGGGACAGGGATAGCAATCAGCCCCAGCATTTT	CASSFVRDRDSNQPQHF
NA	TRBJ2-7	NA	TRBV5-1	TGCGCCAGCAGCTTGGACAGATACGAGCAGTACTTC	CASSLDRYEQYF
NA	TRBJ2-5	NA	TRBV6-1	TGTGCCAGCAGTGACCCTGGGGGGTGGGAGACCCAGTACTTC	CASSDPGGWETQYF
NA	TRBJ2-3	TRBD2	TRBV7-8	TGTGCCAGCAGCCCGCCACTAGCGGGGGGGCCCGTAGATACGCAGTATTTT	CASSPPLAGGPVDTQYF
NA	TRBJ1-2	TRBD1	TRBV11-2	TGTGCCAGCAGCCCACAGGGGGGTCACTATGGCTACACCTTC	CASSPQGGHYGYTF
NA	TRBJ2-1	TRBD2	TRBV6-1	TGTGCCAGCAGTGAAGATCGGCGGGGGGGCCTTTGGTATGAGCAGTTCTTC	CASSEDRRGGLWYEQFF
NA	TRBJ2-1	TRBD1	TRBV5-4	TGTGCCAGCAGTCCCGGGACAGGGGCTGGGTATTGGAATGAGCAGTTCTTC	CASSPGTGAGYWNEQFF
NA	TRBJ2-3	TRBD2	TRBV10-3	TGTGCCATCAGTGATAGGGGCGGGGGGGCTAGCACAGATACGCAGTATTTT	CAISDRGGGASTDTQYF
NA	TRBJ2-7	NA	TRBV2	TGTGCCAGCACTACAGGGTTCCGAGAGCAGTACTTC	CASTTGFREQYF
NA	TRBJ2-1	NA	TRBV19	TGTGCCAGTAGTCGCTCCTACAATGAGCAGTTCTTC	CASSRSYNEQFF
NA	TRBJ1-2	NA	TRBV6-1	TGTGCCAGCAGTGAAGGGACAGTGAAACTATGGCCGAACACCTTC	CASSEGTVKLWPNTF
NA	TRBJ1-1	TRBD1	TRBV18	TGTGCCAGCTCACCGGACAGGGGGCGAAACACTGAAGCTTTCTTT	CASSPDRGRNTEAFF
NA	TRBJ2-3	NA	TRBV2	TGTGCCAGCAGTGAAGCGCTTGTCGGCGGGGGCACAGATACGCAGTATTTT	CASSEALVGGGTDTQYF
NA	TRBJ2-1	NA	TRBV14	TGTGCCAGCAGCCAAGAATTCAGGCTTGAGCAGTTCTTC	CASSQEFRLEQFF
NA	TRBJ2-3	TRBD2	TRBV6-6	TGTGCCAGCAGTCCTCTCGCGGGAGTTTCAGATACGCAGTATTTT	CASSPLAGVSDTQYF
NA	TRBJ2-1	TRBD2	TRBV5-1	TGCGCCAGCAGCTCGTCTAGCGGGGGGCCCTACAATGAGCAGTTCTTC	CASSSSSGGPYNEQFF
NA	TRBJ2-3	NA	TRBV5-4	TGTGCCAGCAGCTTTCCGGAACAGGGAAGGACAGATACGCAGTATTTT	CASSFPEQGRTDTQYF
few	TRBJ2-7	NA	TRBV29-1	TGCAGCGTTGAGTCGCAGGGCTACGAGCAGTACTTC	CSVESQGYEQYF
NA	TRBJ2-5	TRBD1	TRBV5-1	TGCGCCAGCAGCTCCACAGGGGGCGTAGAGACCCAGTACTTC	CASSSTGGVETQYF
NA	TRBJ1-2	TRBD1	TRBV9	TGTGCCAGCAGCGTAGCTCGCCGGGACAGGGGGATCTATGGCTACACCTTC	CASSVARRDRGIYGYTF
NA	TRBJ1-2	TRBD1	TRBV2	TGTGCCAGCATCGGCCGGGACAGTCTCTATGGCTACACCTTC	CASIGRDSLYGYTF
NA	TRBJ1-3	NA	TRBV9	TGTGCCAGCAGCACATCAGGACTTCGCTCTGGAAACACCATATATTTT	CASSTSGLRSGNTIYF